The present T cell receptor beta chain was sequenced within a study of T cell responses to AZD1222 COVID-19 vaccine. Some clones are missing from TCRdb's copy, which holds only in-frame ones; the method was immunoSEQ multiplex PCR. Of more than 110,000 clones in the sample, around 90% were seen once. The trim removed 5 bases at V and 11 bases at J, leaving 11 bases unmatched. From germline, CDR1 is SGHTA and CDR2 FQGNSA. The CDR3 has 14 residues. The chain links TRBV7-2 to TRBJ1-1; TRBD1 aligns across 10 bases. Sequencing used peripheral blood, obtained on day 0 of AZD1222 vaccination. The sequence was obtained from an adult in good health. CDR3 nucleotides: TGTGCCAGCAGCATATATGGGACAGGGGACGGGGCTTTCTTT. Translating gives CASSIYGTGDGAFF.